This TCR beta chain was identified in a study of T-cell reconstitution after alpha-beta-depleted transplantation in children. This clonotype was picked up a small number of times. Looked up from germline, CDR1 is MNHEY and CDR2 is SVGEGT. CDR3 length: 15 residues. J lost 0 bases, V lost 6 bases, and 5 bases had no gene match. The TCRbeta library incorporated unique molecular identifiers. TCRdb reprocessed the PCR reads via MiXCR and lists one record per CDR3 protein. The sample lists over 550,000 distinct CDR3 sequences, about 10% occurring once. The source is a human donor who donated a stem cell graft to a child with acute myeloid leukemia. The input for sequencing was PBMCs from the stem cell graft donor, taken from the stem cell graft. The rearrangement links TRBV6-2 or TRBV6-3 to TRBJ2-1; 7 nucleotides align to TRBD2. The CDR3 DNA sequence: TGTGCCAGCAGCCCTAGCGGATTCTCCTACAATGAGCAGTTCTTC. Its translation: CASSPSGFSYNEQFF.